A selection of T cell receptor beta chains follows, all from one sample in a study of blood T cells in healthy people across ages. TCRdb recomputed calls from the 5' RACE reads with MiXCR, one row per CDR3 protein. The sample lists hundreds of thousands of distinct CDR3 sequences, 45% to 50% occurring once. Sequences were obtained from blood. Receptor source: a woman aged 55-75 years in good health. Both conserved end residues are part of each CDR3. The D gene is left open where the match is weak. Expanded clones are given a class, and other clones once, few, many or no size at all.

TRBV29-1	TRBD2	TRBJ2-1	NA	17	TGCAGCGTCTGGACTAGCGGGGGGGCCGGTCTATACAATGAGCAGTTCTTC	CSVWTSGGAGLYNEQFF
TRBV20-1	NA	TRBJ2-6	NA	13	TGCAGTGCTAGTGTCGCTGGGGCCAACGTCCTGACTTTC	CSASVAGANVLTF
TRBV20-1	NA	TRBJ2-7	few	11	TGCAGTGCTTATAGTATCTACGAGCAGTACTTC	CSAYSIYEQYF
TRBV12-3/TRBV12-4	TRBD2	TRBJ2-2	NA	15	TGTGCCAGCAGCCGCGGACTAGCTGACACCGGGGAGCTGTTTTTT	CASSRGLADTGELFF
TRBV7-2	NA	TRBJ2-7	few	17	TGTGCCAGCGGAACCCAACCGGGGGAACGAGGCTCCTACGAGCAGTACTTC	CASGTQPGERGSYEQYF
TRBV6-2/TRBV6-3	NA	TRBJ2-1	NA	13	TGTGCCAGTCGGGCGGGCTCCTACAATGAGCAGTTCTTC	CASRAGSYNEQFF
TRBV7-9	TRBD1	TRBJ1-2	NA	14	TGTGCCAGCAGCGCACGACAGGGAGGCTATGGCTACACCTTC	CASSARQGGYGYTF
TRBV10-3	NA	TRBJ1-5	few	15	TGTGCCATCAGTGAGTCCGCAGGGTTGAGGCAGCCCCAGCATTTT	CAISESAGLRQPQHF
TRBV5-1	TRBD2	TRBJ2-6	NA	20	TGCGCCAGCAGCTCAACACCCGGACTAGCGGGAGCCTCTGGGGCCAACGTCCTGACTTTC	CASSSTPGLAGASGANVLTF
TRBV5-1	TRBD1	TRBJ2-7	once	16	TGCGCCAGCAGCTTAGGGGACAGGGGAGGGCCCTACGAGCAGTACTTC	CASSLGDRGGPYEQYF
TRBV6-2/TRBV6-3	TRBD1	TRBJ2-7	NA	15	TGTGCCAGCAGTTATCGACAGGGTGGCCCCTACGAGCAGTACTTC	CASSYRQGGPYEQYF
TRBV7-3	TRBD1	TRBJ2-5	NA	15	TGTGCCAGCAGATTAACGGCGGACAGGGTAGAGACCCAGTACTTC	CASRLTADRVETQYF
TRBV27	NA	TRBJ1-2	NA	14	TGCGCCAGCAGTTTAAACTCCGCCACCTATGGCTACACCTTC	CASSLNSATYGYTF
TRBV7-9	NA	TRBJ2-7	NA	13	TGTGCCAGCAGGGGGCCAGAACAAAGGGAGCAGTACTTC	CASRGPEQREQYF
TRBV29-1	NA	TRBJ2-2	few	13	TGCAGCGTTGATAGTAGCCGAACCGGGGAGCTGTTTTTT	CSVDSSRTGELFF
TRBV29-1	TRBD2	TRBJ2-3	NA	14	TGCAGCGTCGTCGGGACTAGTCTTGCAGATACGCAGTATTTT	CSVVGTSLADTQYF
TRBV7-2	TRBD1	TRBJ2-5	NA	13	TGTGCCAGCAGCCCCGAGGAGACAGGGGAGCAGTACTTC	CASSPEETGEQYF
TRBV28	NA	TRBJ2-7	NA	16	TGTGCCAGCAGTTTTGGGGGCAGGGGCGGGACCTACGAGCAGTACTTC	CASSFGGRGGTYEQYF
TRBV5-8	TRBD1	TRBJ1-4	NA	14	TGTGCCAGCAGCTTTGGGACAGGGGATGAAAAACTGTTTTTT	CASSFGTGDEKLFF
TRBV20-1	NA	TRBJ1-2	NA	13	TGCAGTGCGTTAGACCCCCGGGGCTATGGCTACACCTTC	CSALDPRGYGYTF
TRBV20-1	NA	TRBJ2-4	NA	15	TGCAGTGGACGAACACTCGGAGGGCCTGAGGTGGAGCAGTACTTC	CSGRTLGGPEVEQYF
TRBV3-1	TRBD2	TRBJ2-3	NA	20	TGTGCCAGCAGCCAAGATTATGGGACTAGCGGACCCGCAAGCACAGATACGCAGTATTTT	CASSQDYGTSGPASTDTQYF